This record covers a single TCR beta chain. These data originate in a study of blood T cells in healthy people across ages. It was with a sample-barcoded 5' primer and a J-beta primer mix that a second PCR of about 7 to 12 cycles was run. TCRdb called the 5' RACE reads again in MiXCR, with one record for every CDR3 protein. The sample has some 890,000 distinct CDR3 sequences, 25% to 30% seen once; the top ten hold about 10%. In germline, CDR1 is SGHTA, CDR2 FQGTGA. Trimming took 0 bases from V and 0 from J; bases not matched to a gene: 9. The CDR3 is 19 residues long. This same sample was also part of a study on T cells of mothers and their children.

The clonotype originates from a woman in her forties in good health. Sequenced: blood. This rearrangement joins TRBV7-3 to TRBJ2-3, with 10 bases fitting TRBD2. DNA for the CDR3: TGTGCCAGCAGCTTAACGGCTAGCGGGGGCAGGGCTAGCACAGATACGCAGTATTTT. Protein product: CASSLTASGGRASTDTQYF.